These 32 T cell receptor beta chains came from one sample sequenced in a study of T cells in Graves' hyperthyroidism and ophthalmopathy. Amplification yielded TCR beta CDR3 regions, with RNA transcripts as the source. With the HTBI primer set, the TCR CDR3 went through a first round of RT-PCR. TCRdb called the multiplex PCR reads again in MiXCR, with one record for every CDR3 protein. In the table there are under 700,000 distinct CDR3 sequences, around 42% of which are singletons. Sequences were obtained from peripheral blood or thyroid tissue (not recorded which). These receptors were obtained from a young woman with Graves' hyperthyroidism.

This clonotype was seen repeatedly, ten times or more. The chain couples TRBV24-1 to TRBJ2-5, with D perhaps matching TRBD1 or TRBD2 (5 bases each). Between the trimmed V and J ends, which lost 1 base and 1 base, there was a span of 9 bases. The CDR3 loop spans 15 amino acids. Germline CDR1 and CDR2: KGHDR and SFDVKD. The CDR3 coding sequence is TGTGCCACCAGTGATTTCGCCGGGACCCAAGAGACCCAGTACTTC. Translated, it gives CATSDFAGTQETQYF.

This clonotype was seen many times. The chain employs TRBV7-2 and TRBJ2-7, with D uncertain. V lost 3 bases to trimming and J lost 2 bases, with 5 bases between them. The germline V gene encodes CDR1 SGHTA and CDR2 FQGNSA. This CDR3 region has 12 residues. The CDR3 sequence: CASSLTPYEQYF. CDR3 DNA sequence: TGTGCCAGCAGCTTGACACCCTACGAGCAGTACTTC.

The chain recombines TRBV2 with TRBJ1-2; weak D call: TRBD1 (6 bases). CDR3 length: 15 residues. Trimming shortened V by 2 bases and J by 8 bases, and 18 bases separated the two germline ends. Germline-derived CDR1 and CDR2 are SNHLY and FYNNEI. The CDR3 protein is CASSESVQGAWGYTF. As DNA, the CDR3 is TGTGCCAGCAGTGAATCGGTACAGGGAGCGTGGGGCTACACCTTC. Complete variable domain (other parts from reference TRBV2 and TRBJ1-2): EPEVTQTPSHQVTQMGQEVILRCVPISNHLYFYWYRQILGQKVEFLVSFYNNEISEKSEIFDDQFSVERPDGSNFTLKIRSTKLEDSAMYFCASSESVQGAWGYTFGSGTRLTVV.

This clonotype was seen at least ten times. This chain connects TRBV6-6 to TRBJ1-5; D possibly corresponds to TRBD1 (5 bases). Trimming shortened V by 8 bases and J by 7 bases, and 9 bases separated the two germline ends. The CDR3 loop spans 11 amino acids. Germline lookup yields CDR1 MNHNY and CDR2 SVGAGI (reference sequence). The CDR3 sequence is CASSAGQPQHF. CDR3 coding DNA: TGTGCCAGCTCGGCAGGGCAGCCCCAGCATTTT.

The table lists this clonotype with a few counts. V is TRBV6-5 and J is TRBJ2-7, with D perhaps matching TRBD1 (6 bases). Germline-derived CDR1 and CDR2 are MNHEY and SVGAGI. The CDR3 contains 13 residues. Deletions cut 0 bases from V and 5 bases from J, with 8 bases between. As DNA, the CDR3 is TGTGCCAGCAGTTACTCGAGGGGGAACGAGCAGTACTTC. Its protein product is CASSYSRGNEQYF.

The J gene is TRBJ1-6, the V gene TRBV2; possible D gene TRBD1, 6 bases. V dropped 9 bases and J dropped 8 bases, with 17 bases sitting between them. The CDR3 has 14 residues. Germline CDR1 and CDR2: SNHLY and FYNNEI. DNA of the CDR3: TGTGCCAGTGGACGAGCGGGGGGCGATTCACCCCTCCACTTT. This codes for CASGRAGGDSPLHF.

The chain combines TRBV29-1 with TRBJ2-7, with D perhaps matching TRBD2 (6 bases). Deletions cut 8 bases from V and 6 bases from J, with 20 bases between. Germline V gene data show CDR1 as SQVTM and CDR2 as ANQGSEA. CDR3 length equals 13 residues. The DNA of the CDR3 is TGCAGCTGGGCCGGGACCGAGGAGGGCGAGCAGTACTTC. Residues: CSWAGTEEGEQYF.

The chain joins TRBV29-1 to TRBJ1-1, with a tentative D call TRBD1 (5 bases). This CDR3 is built from 15 residues. Looked up from germline, CDR1 is SQVTM and CDR2 is ANQGSEA. V dropped 7 bases and J dropped 6 bases, with 24 bases sitting between them. This CDR3 is CSAVPLIGATAEAFF. The DNA of the CDR3 is TGCAGCGCTGTACCTCTTATCGGGGCGACCGCTGAAGCTTTCTTT.

The chain couples TRBV25-1 to TRBJ1-1, with 7 bases that match TRBD1. With 5 bases clipped from V and 8 bases from J, the junction kept 8 bases outside the gene matches. Germline-derived CDR1 and CDR2 are MGHDK and SYGVNS. This CDR3 is built from 13 residues. Here the CDR3 reads CASSYGGGPEAFF. The DNA of the CDR3 is TGTGCCAGCAGTTACGGAGGGGGCCCCGAAGCTTTCTTT.

As to this clonotype: A read error may explain this, as a much larger clone is one base away. The chain is built from TRBV20-1 and TRBJ2-5; tentatively, D is TRBD1 (6 bases). Trimming took off 5 bases at V and 9 bases at J, with 19 bases between the two ends. The CDR3 runs to 13 residues. CDR1 is DFQATT and CDR2 is SNEGSKA in the germline V gene (reference sequence). CDR3 sequence (DNA): TGCAGTGCTCGGTCACAGGGCCTGGAGGCCCAGTACTTC. This translates into CSARSQGLEAQYF.

This clonotype appeared once. This could be a read error, since a much larger clone is one nucleotide away. The rearrangement links TRBV7-9 to TRBJ2-6; D uncertain. Germline CDR1 SEHNR, CDR2 FQNEAQ (reference sequence). V was shortened by 6 bases and J by 0 bases, with 9 bases between the two germline ends. This CDR3 has 15 residues. In DNA form, the CDR3 reads TGTGCCAGCAGTGGTTACCCCTCTGGGGCCAACGTCCTGACTTTC. Protein product: CASSGYPSGANVLTF.

The V gene is TRBV20-1, the J gene TRBJ1-1, with D unresolved. The CDR3 extends over 11 amino acids. Germline CDR1 and CDR2: DFQATT and SNEGSKA (reference sequence). The CDR3 loop reads CRGSRGTEAFF. As DNA, the CDR3 is TGCAGGGGCTCTCGGGGCACTGAAGCTTTCTTT.

The chain combines TRBV19 with TRBJ1-1, with TRBD1 matching over 7 bases. This CDR3 has 15 residues. J was trimmed by 1 base and V by 5 bases; bases with no gene match: 7. The germline V gene has CDR1 LNHDA and CDR2 SQIVND (reference sequence). This chain's CDR3 is CASSHRGQQNTEAFF. In DNA form, the CDR3 reads TGTGCCAGTAGTCATCGGGGACAGCAGAACACTGAAGCTTTCTTT.

This clonotype was found a few times. Germline is not matched at one junction end, which may reflect a read error. The rearrangement uses TRBV7-2 and TRBJ2-5; unclear D gene. The CDR3 sequence is 13 residues long. CDR1 SGHTA and CDR2 FQGNSA come from the germline V gene. This CDR3 reads CASSQVFGETQYF. CDR3 DNA: TGCGCCAGCAGCCAAGTTTTTGGCGAGACCCAGTACTTC.

The gene calls are TRBV6-1 and TRBJ2-2; D unresolved. Between the trimmed V and J ends, which lost 7 bases and 6 bases, there was a span of 12 bases. Germline lookup yields CDR1 MNHNS and CDR2 SASEGT. The CDR3 runs 13 residues. In nucleotides, the CDR3 is TGTGCCAGCAACCCCGCCGGGTCCGGGGAGCTGTTTTTT. Protein: CASNPAGSGELFF.

The sample holds a few counts of this clonotype. The V gene is TRBV7-9, the J gene TRBJ1-4, with D unclear. CDR3 length: 14 amino acids. V was cut by 3 bases and J by 5 bases, with 10 bases left in between. The germline V gene encodes CDR1 SEHNR and CDR2 FQNEAQ (reference sequence). The CDR3 protein is CASSLRGVNEKLFF. The CDR3 nucleotides are TGTGCCAGCAGCTTGAGAGGAGTCAATGAAAAACTGTTTTTT.

The chain joins TRBV29-1 to TRBJ1-2, with D hard to call. Trimming removed 1 base from V and 8 bases from J, with 14 bases in between. Germline CDR1 and CDR2: SQVTM and ANQGSEA. The CDR3 runs 13 residues. The CDR3 loop reads CSVEGTASRGYTF. In DNA form, the CDR3 reads TGCAGCGTTGAAGGGACGGCCTCTAGGGGCTACACCTTC.

Remarks on this clonotype: A read error is possible here, since a much larger clone lies one base away. The conserved final phenylalanine or tryptophan is absent from the CDR3, which likely points to a read error. The V and J genes are TRBV2 and TRBJ1-1; possible D gene TRBD1, 5 bases. Germline V gives CDR1 SNHLY, CDR2 FYNNEI. The CDR3 spans 13 residues. With 4 bases removed from V and 4 bases from J, the gap between germline ends came to 10 bases. The chain's CDR3 is CASSVIGGTEAFV. The CDR3 DNA is TGTGCCAGCAGTGTGATTGGGGGCACTGAAGCTTTCGTT.

The sample holds many counts of this clonotype. This chain's CDR3 is CASSLDPGGNTEAFF. The CDR3 DNA reads as TGTGCCAGCAGCTTAGATCCAGGGGGGAACACTGAAGCTTTCTTT. The chain recombines TRBV7-6 with TRBJ1-1, with TRBD1 identical over 7 bases. Per the germline V gene, CDR1 is SGHVS and CDR2 is FNYEAQ. This CDR3 is 15 amino acids long. Unmatched junction bases numbered 3, after V lost 1 base and J lost 1 base.

The CDR3 DNA follows: TGTGCCAGCAGCACATACAGGGGGGGGAACGAGCAGTACTTC. This codes for CASSTYRGGNEQYF. The chain joins TRBV7-1 to TRBJ2-7; possible D gene TRBD1, 8 bases. TRBV7-1 is reported as an ORF; its role is uncertain. The CDR3 sequence is 14 residues long. V shed 5 bases and J shed 5 bases, with 16 bases lying between them.

The chain employs TRBV27 and TRBJ1-2; D is unresolved. Trimming shortened V by 2 bases and J by 3 bases, and 10 bases separated the two germline ends. The CDR3 is made up of 14 amino acids. The germline CDR1 and CDR2 sequences are MNHEY and SMNVEV (reference sequence). In DNA form, the CDR3 reads TGTGCCAGCAGTTTAAACATCCGAGACTATGGCTACACCTTC. This sequence encodes CASSLNIRDYGYTF.

V is TRBV29-1 and J is TRBJ2-3, with D perhaps TRBD1 (6 bases). The CDR3 totals 14 residues. V lost 6 bases to trimming and J lost 2 bases, with 15 bases between them. Germline V lookup: CDR1 SQVTM, CDR2 ANQGSEA. In DNA form, the CDR3 reads TGCAGCGTCCATCGGGACACCAACACAGATACGCAGTATTTT. Translation gives CSVHRDTNTDTQYF.

The rearrangement uses TRBV10-3 and TRBJ2-7, with a weak D call TRBD2 (6 bases). The CDR3 sequence is 12 residues long. Between the trimmed V and J ends, which lost 8 bases and 1 base, there was a span of 9 bases. In germline, CDR1 is ENHRY, CDR2 SYGVKD. Here the CDR3 reads CAIRDFSYEQYF. The DNA of the CDR3 is TGTGCCATCCGGGACTTTTCCTACGAGCAGTACTTC.

Ten or more counts support this clonotype. CDR3 coding DNA: TGTGCCATCAGTGAGGGACAGGGTATTCATGGCTACACCTTC. Its translation is CAISEGQGIHGYTF. The V and J genes are TRBV10-3 and TRBJ1-2; TRBD1 matches 8 bases. Germline V CDR1 and CDR2: ENHRY, SYGVKD. The CDR3 totals 14 residues. Trimming at V came to 2 bases and at J to 6 bases, leaving 5 bases not matched to a gene.

The V and J genes are TRBV14 and TRBJ2-5; 10 bases are shared with TRBD2. The CDR3 length is 16 residues. V lost 8 bases and J lost 4; bases outside the gene matches: 13. Germline-derived CDR1 and CDR2 are SGHDN and FVKESK. The CDR3 protein is CASSPGLASRSETQYF. CDR3 bases: TGTGCCAGCTCACCGGGACTAGCGTCACGTTCAGAGACCCAGTACTTC. Together with reference TRBV14 and TRBJ2-5, the CDR3 gives the full variable domain: EAGVTQFPSHSVIEKGQTVTLRCDPISGHDNLYWYRRVMGKEIKFLLHFVKESKQDESGMPNNRFLAERTGGTYSTLKVQPAELEDSGVYFCASSPGLASRSETQYFGPGTRLLVL.

This clonotype was found many times. The chain uses TRBV29-1 and TRBJ1-4, with D unresolved. V dropped 7 bases and J dropped 6 bases, with 12 bases sitting between them. CDR1 is SQVTM and CDR2 is ANQGSEA in the germline V gene. The CDR3 contains 12 residues. The DNA of the CDR3 is TGCAGCGGCGAAACTGGGGATGAAAAACTGTTTTTT. Protein: CSGETGDEKLFF.

This clonotype was seen a handful of times. The chain carries TRBV24-1 and TRBJ2-7, with 8 bases matching TRBD1. From germline, CDR1 is KGHDR and CDR2 SFDVKD. The CDR3 consists of 13 residues. The V and J ends lost 4 bases and 9 bases, in that order; junction bases with no gene match: 7. In DNA, the CDR3 is TGTGCCACCAGTGAAACCTACAGGGGGGCGCAGTACTTC. Translating it yields CATSETYRGAQYF.

The gene calls are TRBV29-1 and TRBJ1-1, with D perhaps TRBD1 (5 bases). Trimming left V 5 bases short and J 4 bases short, with 20 bases between. The CDR3 covers 15 residues. Germline assignment: CDR1 SQVTM and CDR2 ANQGSEA. Here the CDR3 reads CSVIVPRAGGTEAFF. CDR3 DNA sequence: TGCAGCGTTATCGTCCCCCGAGCTGGGGGCACTGAAGCTTTCTTT.

This clonotype showed up just once. This sequence joins TRBV10-3 and TRBJ2-3, with D unclear. The CDR3 loop spans 14 amino acids. The V end lost 2 bases, the J end lost 4 bases, and 10 bases lay between the germline ends. Germline CDR1 reads ENHRY; CDR2 reads SYGVKD. As DNA, the CDR3 is TGTGCCATCAGTGAGCTAACTGAAGCAGATACGCAGTATTTT. Amino acids: CAISELTEADTQYF.

This clonotype occurred a few times. With a much larger clone just one base away, this may be a read error. CDR3 in amino acids: CAISDSETQYF. Here the CDR3 DNA reads TGTGCCATCAGTGACTCGGAGACCCAGTACTTC. The genes are TRBV10-3 and TRBJ2-5; D remains ambiguous. The V gene's germline CDR1 is ENHRY and CDR2 SYGVKD. There are 11 residues in the CDR3. The V end lost 3 bases, the J end lost 5 bases, and 4 bases lay between the germline ends.

The rearrangement uses TRBV7-8 and TRBJ2-6; TRBD2 aligns across 7 bases. The CDR3 runs 17 residues. V was clipped by 5 bases and J by 2 bases; unmatched bases: 9. The germline CDR1 and CDR2 sequences are SGHVS and FQNEAQ. For the CDR3, the DNA is TGTGCCAGCAGCCCCGGGGGGTCATACACTGGGGCCAACGTCCTGACTTTC. It codes for CASSPGGSYTGANVLTF.

The CDR3 reads CATPYEQYF. CDR3 bases: TGTGCCACTCCCTACGAGCAGTACTTC. The J gene is TRBJ2-7, the V gene TRBV10-3; D call uncertain. This CDR3 is built from 9 residues. Trimming cost V 10 bases and J 2 bases, with 3 bases left between them. Germline CDR1 and CDR2: ENHRY and SYGVKD.